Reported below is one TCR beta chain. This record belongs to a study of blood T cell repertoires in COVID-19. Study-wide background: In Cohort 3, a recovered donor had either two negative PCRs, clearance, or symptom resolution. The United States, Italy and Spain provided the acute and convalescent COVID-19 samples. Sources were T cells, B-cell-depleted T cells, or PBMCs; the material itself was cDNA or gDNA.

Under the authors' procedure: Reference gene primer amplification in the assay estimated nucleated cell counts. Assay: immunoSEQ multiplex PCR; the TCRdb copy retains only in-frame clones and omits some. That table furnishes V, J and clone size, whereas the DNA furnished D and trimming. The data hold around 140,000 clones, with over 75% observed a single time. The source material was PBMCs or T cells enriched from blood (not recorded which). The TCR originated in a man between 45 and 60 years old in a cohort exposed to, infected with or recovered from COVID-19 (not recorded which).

The CDR3 region has the DNA TGCGCCAGCAGCCGGGATTCTGGTGATAATGAAAAACTGTTTTTT. This encodes CASSRDSGDNEKLFF. V gene TRBV5-1 combines with J gene TRBJ1-4; D remains unclear. V lost 4 bases, J lost 4 bases, and 14 bases lay in between. Per the germline V gene, CDR1 is SGHRS and CDR2 is YFSETQ. There are 15 residues in the CDR3.